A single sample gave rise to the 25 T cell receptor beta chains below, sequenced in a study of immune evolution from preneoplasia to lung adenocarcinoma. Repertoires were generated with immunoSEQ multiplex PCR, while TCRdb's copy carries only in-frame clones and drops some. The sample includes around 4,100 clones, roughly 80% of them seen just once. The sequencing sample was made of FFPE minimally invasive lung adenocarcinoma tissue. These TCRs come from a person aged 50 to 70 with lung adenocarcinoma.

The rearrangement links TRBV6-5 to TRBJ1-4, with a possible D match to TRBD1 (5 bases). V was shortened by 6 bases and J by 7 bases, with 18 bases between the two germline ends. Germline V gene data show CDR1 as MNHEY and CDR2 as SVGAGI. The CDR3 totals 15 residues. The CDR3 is CASRPFGAWSEKLFF. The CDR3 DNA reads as TGTGCCAGCAGACCCTTCGGGGCCTGGAGTGAAAAACTGTTTTTT.

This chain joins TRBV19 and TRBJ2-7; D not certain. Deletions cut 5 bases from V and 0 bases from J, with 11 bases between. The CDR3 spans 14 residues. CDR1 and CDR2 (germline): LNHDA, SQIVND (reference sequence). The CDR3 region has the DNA TGTGCCAGTAGTCAAGATAGCCTCTCCTACGAGCAGTACTTC. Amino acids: CASSQDSLSYEQYF.

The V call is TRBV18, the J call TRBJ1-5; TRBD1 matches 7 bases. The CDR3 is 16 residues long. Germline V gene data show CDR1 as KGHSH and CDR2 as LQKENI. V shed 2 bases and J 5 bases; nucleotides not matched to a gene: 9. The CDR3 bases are TGTGCCAGCTCACCAGGGGTAGGGGGCGCAGATCAGCCCCAGCATTTT. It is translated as CASSPGVGGADQPQHF.

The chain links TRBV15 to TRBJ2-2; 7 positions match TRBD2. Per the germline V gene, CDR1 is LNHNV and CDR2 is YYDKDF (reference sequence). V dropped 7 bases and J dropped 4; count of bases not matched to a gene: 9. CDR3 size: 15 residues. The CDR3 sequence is CATMRTREATGELFF. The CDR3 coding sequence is TGTGCCACCATGAGAACACGGGAGGCCACCGGGGAGCTGTTTTTT. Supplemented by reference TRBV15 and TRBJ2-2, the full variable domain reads DAMVIQNPRYQVTQFGKPVTLSCSQTLNHNVMYWYQQKSSQAPKLLFHYYDKDFNNEADTPDNFQSRRPNTSFCFLDIRSPGLGDTAMYLCATMRTREATGELFFGEGSRLTVL.

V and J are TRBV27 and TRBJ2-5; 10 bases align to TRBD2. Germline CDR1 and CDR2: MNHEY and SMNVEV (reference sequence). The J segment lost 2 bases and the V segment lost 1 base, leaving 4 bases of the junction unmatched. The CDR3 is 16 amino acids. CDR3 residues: CASSLYPSGGQETQYF. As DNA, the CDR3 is TGTGCCAGCAGTTTATATCCTAGCGGGGGACAAGAGACCCAGTACTTC.

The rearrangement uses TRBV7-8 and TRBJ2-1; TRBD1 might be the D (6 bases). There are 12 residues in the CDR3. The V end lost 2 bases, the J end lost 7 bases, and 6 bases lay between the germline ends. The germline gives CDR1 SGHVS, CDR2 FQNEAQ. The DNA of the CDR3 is TGTGCCAGCAGCTTACAGGGGAATGAGCAGTTCTTC. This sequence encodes CASSLQGNEQFF.

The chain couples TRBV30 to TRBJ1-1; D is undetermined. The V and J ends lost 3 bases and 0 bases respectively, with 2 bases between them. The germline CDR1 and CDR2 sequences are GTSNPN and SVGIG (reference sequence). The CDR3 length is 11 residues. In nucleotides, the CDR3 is TGTGCCTGGAGCTTGAACACTGAAGCTTTCTTT. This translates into CAWSLNTEAFF.

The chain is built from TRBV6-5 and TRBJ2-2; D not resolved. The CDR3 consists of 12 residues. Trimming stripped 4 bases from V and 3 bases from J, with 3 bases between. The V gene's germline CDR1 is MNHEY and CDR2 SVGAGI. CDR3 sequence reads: CASSFHTGELFF. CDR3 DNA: TGTGCCAGCAGTTTCCACACCGGGGAGCTGTTTTTT.

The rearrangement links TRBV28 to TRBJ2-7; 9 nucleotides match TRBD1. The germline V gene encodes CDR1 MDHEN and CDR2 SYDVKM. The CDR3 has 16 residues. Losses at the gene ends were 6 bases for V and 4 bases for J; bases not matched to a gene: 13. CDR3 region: CASSPIVGTGSYEQYF. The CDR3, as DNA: TGTGCCAGCAGCCCTATTGTCGGGACAGGGTCGTACGAGCAGTACTTC.

The CDR3 DNA reads TGTGCCAGCAGCTTGCTGGGGTCCAAAAACATTCAGTACTTC. It yields the protein CASSLLGSKNIQYF. The chain is built from TRBV5-4 and TRBJ2-4; D not resolved. The CDR3 loop spans 14 amino acids. V lost 1 base and J lost 2, with 7 bases in between. Germline lookup yields CDR1 SGHNT and CDR2 YYREEE (reference sequence).

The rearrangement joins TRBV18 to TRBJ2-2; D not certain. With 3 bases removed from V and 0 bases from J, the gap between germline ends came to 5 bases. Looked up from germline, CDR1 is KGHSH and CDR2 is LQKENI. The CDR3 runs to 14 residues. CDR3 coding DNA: TGTGCCAGCTCACCGTTGACGAACACCGGGGAGCTGTTTTTT. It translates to CASSPLTNTGELFF.

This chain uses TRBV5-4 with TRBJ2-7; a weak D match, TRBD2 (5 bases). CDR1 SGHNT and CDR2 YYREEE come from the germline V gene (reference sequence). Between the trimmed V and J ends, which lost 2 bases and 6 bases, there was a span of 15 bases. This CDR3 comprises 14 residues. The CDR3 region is CASSFRSGSGEQYF. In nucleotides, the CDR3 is TGTGCCAGCAGCTTTAGGTCGGGGTCGGGCGAGCAGTACTTC.

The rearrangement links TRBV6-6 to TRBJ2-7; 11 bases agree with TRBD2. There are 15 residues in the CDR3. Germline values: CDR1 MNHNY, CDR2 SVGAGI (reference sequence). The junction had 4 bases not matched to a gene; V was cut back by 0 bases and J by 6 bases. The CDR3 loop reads CASSYSTSGTREQYF. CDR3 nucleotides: TGTGCCAGCAGTTACTCGACTAGCGGGACTCGCGAGCAGTACTTC.

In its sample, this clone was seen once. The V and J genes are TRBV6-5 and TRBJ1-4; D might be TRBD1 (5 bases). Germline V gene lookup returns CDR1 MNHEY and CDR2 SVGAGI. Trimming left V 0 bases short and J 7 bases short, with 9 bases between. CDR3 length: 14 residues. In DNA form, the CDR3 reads TGTGCCAGCAGTTACTCTGGGGGGTTTGAAAAACTGTTTTTT. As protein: CASSYSGGFEKLFF.

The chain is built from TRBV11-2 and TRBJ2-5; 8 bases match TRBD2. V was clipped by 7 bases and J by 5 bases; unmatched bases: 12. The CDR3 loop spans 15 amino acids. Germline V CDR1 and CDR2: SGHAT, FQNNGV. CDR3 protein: CASIGIGRAGETQYF. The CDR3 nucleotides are TGTGCCAGCATAGGCATCGGGAGGGCCGGGGAGACCCAGTACTTC.

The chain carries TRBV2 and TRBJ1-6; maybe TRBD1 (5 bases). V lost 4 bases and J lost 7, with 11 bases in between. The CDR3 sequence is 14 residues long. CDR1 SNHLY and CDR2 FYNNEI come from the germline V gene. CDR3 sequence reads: CASSGRRVNSPLHF. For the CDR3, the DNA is TGTGCCAGCAGTGGACGCAGGGTGAATTCACCCCTCCACTTT.

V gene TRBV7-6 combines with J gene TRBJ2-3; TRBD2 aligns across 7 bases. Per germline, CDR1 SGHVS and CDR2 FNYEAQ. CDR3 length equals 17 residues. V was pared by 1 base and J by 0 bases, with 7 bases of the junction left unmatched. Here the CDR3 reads CASSLDRLAASTDTQYF. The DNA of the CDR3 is TGTGCCAGCAGCTTAGATCGGCTAGCGGCTAGCACAGATACGCAGTATTTT.

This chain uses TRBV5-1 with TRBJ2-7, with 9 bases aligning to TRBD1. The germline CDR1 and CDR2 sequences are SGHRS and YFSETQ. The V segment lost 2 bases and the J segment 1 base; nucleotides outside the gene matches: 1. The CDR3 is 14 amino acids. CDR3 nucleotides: TGCGCCAGCAGCTTTGGGACAGGGTCCTACGAGCAGTACTTC. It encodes CASSFGTGSYEQYF.

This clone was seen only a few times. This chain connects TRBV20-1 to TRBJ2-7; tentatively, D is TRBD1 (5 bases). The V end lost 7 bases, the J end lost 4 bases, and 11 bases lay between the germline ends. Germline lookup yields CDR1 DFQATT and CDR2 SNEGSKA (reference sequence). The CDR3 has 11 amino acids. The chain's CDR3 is CSVGAHYEQYF. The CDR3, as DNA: TGCAGTGTAGGGGCACATTACGAGCAGTACTTC.

CDR3 amino acids: CASSLDQGAYEQYF. CDR3 nucleotides: TGTGCCAGCAGCTTGGATCAGGGGGCTTACGAGCAGTACTTC. The chain has TRBV7-2 and TRBJ2-7; TRBD1 agrees at 8 bases. CDR1 SGHTA and CDR2 FQGNSA come from the germline V gene. This CDR3 comprises 14 residues. Trimming at V came to 3 bases and at J to 4 bases, leaving 5 bases not matched to a gene.

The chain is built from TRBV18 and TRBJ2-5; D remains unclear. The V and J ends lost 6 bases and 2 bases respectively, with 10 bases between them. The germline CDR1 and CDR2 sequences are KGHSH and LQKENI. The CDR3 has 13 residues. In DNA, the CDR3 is TGTGCCAGCTCGACGGTCTTGCAAGAGACCCAGTACTTC. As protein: CASSTVLQETQYF.

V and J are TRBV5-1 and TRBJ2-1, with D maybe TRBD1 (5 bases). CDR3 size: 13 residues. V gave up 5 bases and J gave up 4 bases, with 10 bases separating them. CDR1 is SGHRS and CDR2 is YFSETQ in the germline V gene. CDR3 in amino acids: CASRDRLYNEQFF. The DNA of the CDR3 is TGCGCCAGCAGAGACAGATTATACAATGAGCAGTTCTTC.

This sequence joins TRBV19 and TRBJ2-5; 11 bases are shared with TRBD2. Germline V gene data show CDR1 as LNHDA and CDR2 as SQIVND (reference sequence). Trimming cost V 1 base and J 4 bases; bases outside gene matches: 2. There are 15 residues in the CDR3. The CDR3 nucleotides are TGTGCCAGTAGTATAGCTGGGACTAGCGGAGAGACCCAGTACTTC. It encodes CASSIAGTSGETQYF.

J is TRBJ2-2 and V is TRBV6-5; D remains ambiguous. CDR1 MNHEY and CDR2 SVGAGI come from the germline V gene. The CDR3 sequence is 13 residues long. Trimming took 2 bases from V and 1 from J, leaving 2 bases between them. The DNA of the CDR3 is TGTGCCAGCAGTTACCAGAACACCGGGGAGCTGTTTTTT. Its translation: CASSYQNTGELFF.

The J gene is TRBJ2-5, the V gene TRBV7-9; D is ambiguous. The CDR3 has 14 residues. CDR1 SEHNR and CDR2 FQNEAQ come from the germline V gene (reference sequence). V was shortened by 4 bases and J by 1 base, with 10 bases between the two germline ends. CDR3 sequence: CASSSGRGQETQYF. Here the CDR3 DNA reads TGTGCCAGCAGCTCCGGGCGCGGCCAAGAGACCCAGTACTTC.